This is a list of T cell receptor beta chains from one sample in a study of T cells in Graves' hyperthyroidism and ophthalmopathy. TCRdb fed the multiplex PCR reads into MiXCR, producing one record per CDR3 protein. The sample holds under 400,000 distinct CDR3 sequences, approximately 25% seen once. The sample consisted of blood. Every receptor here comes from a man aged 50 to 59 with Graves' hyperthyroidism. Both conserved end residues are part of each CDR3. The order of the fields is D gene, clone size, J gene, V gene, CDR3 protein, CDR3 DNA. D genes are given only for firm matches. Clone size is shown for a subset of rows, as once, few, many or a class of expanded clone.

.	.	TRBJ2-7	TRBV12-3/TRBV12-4	CASSPGQLGGEQYF	TGTGCCAGCAGTCCGGGTCAGCTAGGTGGGGAGCAGTACTTC
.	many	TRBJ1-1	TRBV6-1	CASSKQQGAATEAFF	TGTGCCAGCAGTAAACAACAGGGTGCAGCCACTGAAGCTTTCTTT
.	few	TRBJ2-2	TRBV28	CASSPTGRRELFF	TGTGCCAGCAGTCCTACCGGCAGGCGGGAGCTGTTTTTT
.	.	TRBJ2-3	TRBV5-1	CASSLSEPTDTQYF	TGCGCCAGCAGCTTGAGCGAGCCCACAGATACGCAGTATTTT
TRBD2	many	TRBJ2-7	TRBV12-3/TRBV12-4	CASSFLAGVDYEQYF	TGTGCCAGCAGTTTCCTAGCGGGAGTTGACTACGAGCAGTACTTC
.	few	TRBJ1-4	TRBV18	CASSPSGATNEKLFF	TGTGCCAGCTCACCAAGCGGGGCAACTAATGAAAAACTGTTTTTT
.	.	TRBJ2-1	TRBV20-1	CSAGGGGTGVGEQFF	TGCAGTGCTGGGGGGGGCGGGACCGGGGTTGGTGAGCAGTTCTTC
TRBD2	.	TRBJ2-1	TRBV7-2	CASVAGGTSYNEQFF	TGTGCCAGCGTAGCGGGAGGAACATCCTACAATGAGCAGTTCTTC
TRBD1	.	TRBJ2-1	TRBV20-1	CSGRSRTGLLGNEQFF	TGCAGTGGTAGGAGTCGGACAGGTTTGCTGGGCAATGAGCAGTTCTTC
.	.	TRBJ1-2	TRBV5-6	CASEGHANYGYTF	TGTGCCAGTGAGGGCCACGCTAACTATGGCTACACCTTC
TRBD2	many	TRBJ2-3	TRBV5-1	CASSSGLAASTDTQYF	TGCGCCAGCAGCTCGGGACTAGCGGCTAGCACAGATACGCAGTATTTT
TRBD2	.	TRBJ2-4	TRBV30	CAWSEHPAGGPSKNIQYF	TGTGCCTGGAGTGAACACCCTGCGGGAGGGCCTAGTAAAAACATTCAGTACTTC
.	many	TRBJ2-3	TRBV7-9	CASSFGADTQYF	TGTGCCAGCAGCTTTGGGGCAGATACGCAGTATTTT
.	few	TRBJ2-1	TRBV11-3	CASSLTRRYNEQFF	TGTGCCAGCAGCTTGACTAGACGATACAATGAGCAGTTCTTC
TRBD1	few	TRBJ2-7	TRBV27	CASSDRDSYEQYF	TGTGCCAGCAGCGACAGGGACTCCTACGAGCAGTACTTC
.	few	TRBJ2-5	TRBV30	CAWSVRGGEGTQYF	TGTGCCTGGAGTGTACGCGGAGGGGAAGGGACCCAGTACTTC
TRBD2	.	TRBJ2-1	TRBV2	CASSEVSGLDNEQFF	TGTGCCAGCAGTGAAGTTAGCGGGTTAGACAATGAGCAGTTCTTC
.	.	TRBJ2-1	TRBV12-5	CASGLDYNEQFF	TGTGCTAGTGGTTTAGACTACAATGAGCAGTTCTTC
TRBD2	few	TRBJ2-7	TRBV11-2	CASSRASGRVYEQYF	TGTGCCAGCAGTCGTGCTAGCGGGAGGGTCTACGAGCAGTACTTC
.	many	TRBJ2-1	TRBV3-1	CASSRGGGTDEQFF	TGTGCCAGCAGCAGGGGTGGGGGGACGGATGAGCAGTTCTTC
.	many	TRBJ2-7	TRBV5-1	CASSLGALRTTYEQYF	TGCGCCAGCAGCTTGGGGGCTCTGCGAACCACCTACGAGCAGTACTTC
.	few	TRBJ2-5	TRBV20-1	CSAARDTQETQYF	TGCAGTGCTGCCCGGGACACTCAAGAGACCCAGTACTTC
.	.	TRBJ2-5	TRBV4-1	CASSQNLVQTQETQYF	TGCGCCAGCAGCCAAAACTTGGTACAGACGCAAGAGACCCAGTACTTC
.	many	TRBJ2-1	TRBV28	CASSRAGTTGNEQFF	TGTGCCAGCAGCCGTGCCGGGACCACGGGCAATGAGCAGTTCTTC
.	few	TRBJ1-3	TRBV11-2	CASSALQGFSGNTIYF	TGTGCCAGCAGCGCATTACAGGGCTTCTCTGGAAACACCATATATTTT
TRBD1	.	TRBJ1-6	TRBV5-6	CASSYGQGVYNSPLHF	TGTGCCAGCAGTTATGGACAGGGTGTCTATAATTCACCCCTCCACTTT
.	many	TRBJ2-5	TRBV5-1	CASSLESGTYQETQYF	TGCGCCAGCAGCTTAGAAAGCGGGACATACCAAGAGACCCAGTACTTC
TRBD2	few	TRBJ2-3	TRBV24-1	CATSDPRGLAGTDTQYF	TGTGCCACCAGTGATCCGAGGGGACTAGCAGGCACAGATACGCAGTATTTT
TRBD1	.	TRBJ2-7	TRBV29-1	CSVLTGISYEQYF	TGCAGCGTCCTGACAGGGATCTCCTACGAGCAGTACTTC
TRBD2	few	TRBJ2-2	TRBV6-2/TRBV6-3	CASSQTSGTRGTGELFF	TGTGCCAGCAGCCAGACTTCAGGGACTAGAGGCACCGGGGAGCTGTTTTTT
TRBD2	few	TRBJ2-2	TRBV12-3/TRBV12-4	CASSSPGLAGAGTGELFF	TGTGCCAGCAGTTCCCCGGGACTAGCGGGAGCGGGTACCGGGGAGCTGTTTTTT
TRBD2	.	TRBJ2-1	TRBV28	CASSFGGGLAGGNEQFF	TGTGCCAGCAGTTTCGGAGGGGGACTAGCGGGAGGCAATGAGCAGTTCTTC
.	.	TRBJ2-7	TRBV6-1	CASRTRIGTYEQYF	TGTGCCAGCAGGACTCGAATCGGTACCTACGAGCAGTACTTC
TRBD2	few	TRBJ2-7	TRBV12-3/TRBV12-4	CASSLGTSGRWQYF	TGTGCCAGCAGTTTAGGGACTAGCGGGAGGTGGCAGTACTTC
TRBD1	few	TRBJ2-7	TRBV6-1	CASSPGTAIYEQYF	TGTGCCAGCAGCCCCGGGACAGCAATCTACGAGCAGTACTTC
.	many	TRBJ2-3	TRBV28	CASSLNGLTSTDTQYF	TGTGCCAGCAGTTTGAACGGGCTAACTAGCACAGATACGCAGTATTTT
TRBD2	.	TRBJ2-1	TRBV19	CASTPSPVSGGQFF	TGTGCCAGTACCCCCTCCCCCGTGAGCGGGGGGCAGTTCTTC
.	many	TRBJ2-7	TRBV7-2	CASSPWVDIHEQYF	TGTGCCAGCAGCCCCTGGGTAGATATCCACGAGCAGTACTTC
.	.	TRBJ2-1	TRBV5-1	CASSFQAPTYNEQFF	TGCGCCAGCAGCTTTCAAGCCCCGACCTACAATGAGCAGTTCTTC
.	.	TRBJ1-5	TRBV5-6	CASSLLQASNQPQHF	TGTGCCAGCAGCTTATTACAGGCTAGCAATCAGCCCCAGCATTTT
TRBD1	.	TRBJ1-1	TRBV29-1	CSVERQGRGETEAFF	TGCAGCGTTGAACGACAGGGGAGGGGTGAGACTGAAGCTTTCTTT
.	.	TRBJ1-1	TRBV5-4	CASSLPVKGEAFF	TGTGCCAGCAGCTTACCGGTCAAGGGTGAAGCTTTCTTT
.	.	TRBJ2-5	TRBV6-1	CASRPGQGFETQYF	TGTGCCAGCAGGCCTGGGCAGGGGTTTGAGACCCAGTACTTC
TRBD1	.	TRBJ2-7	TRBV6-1	CANVTGAPTYEQYF	TGTGCCAACGTCACAGGGGCCCCAACCTACGAGCAGTACTTC
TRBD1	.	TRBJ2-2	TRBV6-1	CASADRGRTGELFF	TGTGCCAGCGCCGACAGGGGACGCACCGGGGAGCTGTTTTTT
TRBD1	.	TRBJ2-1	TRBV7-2	CASSSRDRGFQGYEQFF	TGTGCCAGCAGTTCCCGGGACAGGGGTTTCCAAGGGTATGAGCAGTTCTTC
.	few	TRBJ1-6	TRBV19	CASSISKRAGISSSYNSPLHF	TGTGCCAGTAGTATATCGAAGAGGGCAGGCATTTCGAGCTCCTATAATTCACCCCTCCACTTT
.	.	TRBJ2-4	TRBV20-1	CSARWENIQYF	TGCAGTGCTAGATGGGAAAACATTCAGTACTTC